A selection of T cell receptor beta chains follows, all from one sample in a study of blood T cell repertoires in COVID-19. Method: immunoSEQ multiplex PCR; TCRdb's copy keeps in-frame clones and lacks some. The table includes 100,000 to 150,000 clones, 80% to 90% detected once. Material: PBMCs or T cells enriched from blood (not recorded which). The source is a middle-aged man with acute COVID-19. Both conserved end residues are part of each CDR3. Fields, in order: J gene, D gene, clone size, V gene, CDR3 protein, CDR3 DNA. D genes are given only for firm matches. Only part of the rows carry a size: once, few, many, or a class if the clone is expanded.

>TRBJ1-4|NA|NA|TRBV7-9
CASSLEGVGTNEKLFF
TGTGCCAGCAGCTTAGAAGGGGTGGGCACTAATGAAAAACTGTTTTTT
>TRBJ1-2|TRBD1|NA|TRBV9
CASSPRQGASINYGYTF
TGTGCCAGCAGCCCCCGACAGGGGGCGAGCATTAACTATGGCTACACCTTC
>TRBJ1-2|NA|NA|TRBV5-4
CASSLDKTYGYTF
TGTGCCAGCAGCCTGGACAAGACTTATGGCTACACCTTC
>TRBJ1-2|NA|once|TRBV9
CASSPANYGYTF
TGTGCCAGCAGCCCCGCTAACTATGGCTACACCTTC
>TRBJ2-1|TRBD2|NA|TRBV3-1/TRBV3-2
CASSLRTSGRNEQFF
TGTGCCAGCAGCCTTCGGACTAGCGGGAGGAATGAGCAGTTCTTC
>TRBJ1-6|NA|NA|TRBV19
CASTFVRENSPLHF
TGTGCCAGCACTTTCGTCCGGGAAAATTCACCCCTCCACTTT
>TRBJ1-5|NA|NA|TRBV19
CASSSLDQPQHF
TGTGCCAGTAGTTCCCTCGATCAGCCCCAGCATTTT
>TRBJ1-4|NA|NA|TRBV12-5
CASGLYRVGEATNEKLFF
TGTGCTAGTGGTTTGTATAGGGTCGGGGAAGCAACTAATGAAAAACTGTTTTTT
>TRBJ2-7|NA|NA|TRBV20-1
CSAAGNNEQYF
TGCAGTGCTGCGGGAAACAACGAGCAGTACTTC
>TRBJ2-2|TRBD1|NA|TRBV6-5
CASSYSTGGTGELFF
TGTGCCAGCAGTTACTCTACAGGGGGAACCGGGGAGCTGTTTTTT
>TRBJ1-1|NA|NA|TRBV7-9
CASSFQGTSTHKAFF
TGTGCCAGCAGCTTCCAGGGGACCTCTACCCATAAAGCTTTCTTT
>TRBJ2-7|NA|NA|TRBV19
CATQGRQGVVEQYF
TGTGCCACCCAAGGGAGGCAGGGAGTTGTCGAGCAGTACTTC
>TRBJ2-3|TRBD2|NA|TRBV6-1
CASSEAPSGAIGRDTQYF
TGTGCCAGCAGTGAAGCTCCCAGCGGGGCCATAGGACGAGATACGCAGTATTTT
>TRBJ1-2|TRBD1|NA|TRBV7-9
CASTLTGQDGYTF
TGTGCCAGCACCCTAACCGGACAGGATGGCTACACCTTC
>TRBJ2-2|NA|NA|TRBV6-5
CASSYSSWTDTGELFF
TGTGCCAGCAGTTACTCCTCCTGGACAGACACCGGGGAGCTGTTTTTT
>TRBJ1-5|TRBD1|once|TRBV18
CASSPEDRDAQPQHF
TGTGCCAGCTCACCGGAGGACAGGGATGCTCAGCCCCAGCATTTT
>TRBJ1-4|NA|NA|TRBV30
CAWSPTHSGLFF
TGTGCCTGGAGTCCCACTCACTCGGGGCTGTTTTTT
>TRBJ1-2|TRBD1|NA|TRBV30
CAWRRDSNYGYTF
TGTGCCTGGAGGCGGGACAGTAACTATGGCTACACCTTC
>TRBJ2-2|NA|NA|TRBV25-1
CASSRRSRAGELFF
TGTGCCAGCAGTCGCCGGTCGAGAGCGGGGGAGCTGTTTTTT
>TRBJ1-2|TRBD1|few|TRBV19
CASSRTGNYGYTF
TGTGCCAGTAGTAGGACAGGGAACTATGGCTACACCTTC
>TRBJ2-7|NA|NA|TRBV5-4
CASSESGFYEQYF
TGTGCCAGCAGCGAATCAGGGTTCTACGAGCAGTACTTC
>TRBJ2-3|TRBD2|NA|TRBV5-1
CASSPTSGGTDTQYF
TGCGCCAGCAGCCCCACTAGCGGGGGAACAGATACGCAGTATTTT
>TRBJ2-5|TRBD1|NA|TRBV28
CASSLIRDRPETQYF
TGTGCCAGCAGCTTGATCCGGGACAGGCCAGAGACCCAGTACTTC
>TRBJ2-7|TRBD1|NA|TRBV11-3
CASSLGGTGAYEQYF
TGTGCCAGCAGCTTAGGGGGGACAGGAGCCTACGAGCAGTACTTC
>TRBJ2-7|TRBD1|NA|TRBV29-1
CSVVRTGNIYEQYF
TGCAGCGTCGTTAGGACAGGCAATATCTACGAGCAGTACTTC
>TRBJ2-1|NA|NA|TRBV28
CASIPRSGTGGHNEQFF
TGTGCCAGCATCCCGAGGTCGGGAACGGGGGGCCACAATGAGCAGTTCTTC
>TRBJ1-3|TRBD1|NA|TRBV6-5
CASSYRTGGGNTIYF
TGTGCCAGCAGTTACCGGACAGGGGGCGGAAACACCATATATTTT
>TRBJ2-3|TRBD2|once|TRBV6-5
CASSPGGVTDTQYF
TGTGCCAGCAGCCCGGGGGGGGTAACAGATACGCAGTATTTT
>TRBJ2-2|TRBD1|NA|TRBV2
CASSSGQGGTGELFF
TGTGCCAGCAGTTCGGGACAGGGCGGCACCGGGGAGCTGTTTTTT
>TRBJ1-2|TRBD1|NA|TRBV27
CASSLSTGNGYTF
TGTGCCAGCAGTTTATCGACAGGGAATGGCTACACCTTC
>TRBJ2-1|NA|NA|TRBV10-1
CASSESGDGLRNEQFF
TGCGCCAGCAGTGAGTCAGGAGACGGATTAAGGAATGAGCAGTTCTTC
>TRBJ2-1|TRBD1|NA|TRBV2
CASSGTGEPSYNEQFF
TGTGCCAGCAGTGGAACAGGGGAGCCCTCCTACAATGAGCAGTTCTTC
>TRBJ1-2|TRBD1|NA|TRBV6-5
CASRDTGVNYGYTF
TGTGCCAGCAGGGACACAGGGGTTAACTATGGCTACACCTTC
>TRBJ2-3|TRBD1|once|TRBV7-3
CASSLSGDRAIDTQYF
TGTGCCAGCAGCTTATCAGGGGACAGGGCCATTGATACGCAGTATTTT
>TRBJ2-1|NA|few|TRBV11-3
CASSPPGLLNEQFF
TGTGCCAGCAGCCCCCCGGGACTTCTGAATGAGCAGTTCTTC
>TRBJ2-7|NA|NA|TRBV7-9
CAYAGAHEQYF
TGTGCCTATGCGGGCGCGCACGAGCAGTACTTC
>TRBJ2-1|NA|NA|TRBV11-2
CASSLGPQSANEQFF
TGTGCCAGCAGCTTAGGCCCCCAAAGCGCCAATGAGCAGTTCTTC
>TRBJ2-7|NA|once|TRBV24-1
CATSHPDTYEQYF
TGTGCCACCAGTCATCCAGATACCTACGAGCAGTACTTC
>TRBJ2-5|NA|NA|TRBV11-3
CASSLTGQGQETQYF
TGTGCCAGCAGCTTAACAGGGCAAGGCCAAGAGACCCAGTACTTC
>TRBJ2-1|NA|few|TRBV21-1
CASSTPTRVEAGTRSYNEQFF
TGTGCCAGCAGCACCCCGACTAGGGTTGAAGCGGGAACCCGCTCCTACAATGAGCAGTTCTTC
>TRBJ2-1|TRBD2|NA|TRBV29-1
CSVDPGGGNEQFF
TGCAGCGTTGACCCCGGGGGGGGCAATGAGCAGTTCTTC
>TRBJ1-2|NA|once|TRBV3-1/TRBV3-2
CASTHSRGYGGYTF
TGTGCCAGCACCCACTCGCGGGGATATGGTGGCTACACCTTC
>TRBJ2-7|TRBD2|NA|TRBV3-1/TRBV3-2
CASSPLAGGSYEQYF
TGTGCCAGCAGCCCGCTAGCGGGAGGCTCCTACGAGCAGTACTTC
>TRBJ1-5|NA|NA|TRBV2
CASSETGGVNQPQHF
TGTGCCAGCAGTGAGACAGGCGGAGTAAATCAGCCCCAGCATTTT
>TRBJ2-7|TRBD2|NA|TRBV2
CASRLAGSYEQYF
TGTGCCAGCAGACTAGCGGGGTCTTACGAGCAGTACTTC
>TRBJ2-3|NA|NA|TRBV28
CASSSGVLGFPDTQYF
TGTGCCAGCAGTTCGGGGGTTCTGGGGTTCCCAGATACGCAGTATTTT
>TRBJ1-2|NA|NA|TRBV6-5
CASTTGSLYGYTF
TGTGCCAGCACCACAGGGAGCCTCTATGGCTACACCTTC
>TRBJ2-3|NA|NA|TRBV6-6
CASSLGLRGDTQYF
TGTGCCAGCAGCCTCGGACTCCGGGGAGATACGCAGTATTTT
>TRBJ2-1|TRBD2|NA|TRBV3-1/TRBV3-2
CASSPPGNSGGPFF
TGTGCCAGCAGCCCCCCGGGTAACAGCGGGGGGCCCTTCTTC
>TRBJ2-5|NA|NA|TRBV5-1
CASEITGNPQETQYF
TGCGCCAGCGAAATTACAGGGAATCCCCAAGAGACCCAGTACTTC
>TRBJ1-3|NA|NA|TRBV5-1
CASSLNPGEVSGNTIYF
TGCGCCAGCAGCTTAAATCCGGGAGAAGTCTCTGGAAACACCATATATTTT
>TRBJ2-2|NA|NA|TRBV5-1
CASGPTPGVGELFF
TGCGCCAGCGGACCTACACCCGGGGTCGGGGAGCTGTTTTTT
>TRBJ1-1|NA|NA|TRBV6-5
CASSPRQAGDTEAFF
TGTGCCAGCAGCCCGCGACAGGCGGGGGACACTGAAGCTTTCTTT
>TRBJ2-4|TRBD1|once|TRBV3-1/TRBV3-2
CASSLRDRRYF
TGTGCCAGCAGCCTGCGGGACAGGAGGTACTTC
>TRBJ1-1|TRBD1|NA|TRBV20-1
CSASQAGGDTEAFF
TGCAGTGCTAGTCAGGCAGGGGGCGACACTGAAGCTTTCTTT
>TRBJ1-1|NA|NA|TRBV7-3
CASSLEGNTEAFF
TGTGCCAGCAGCTTGGAGGGGAACACTGAAGCTTTCTTT
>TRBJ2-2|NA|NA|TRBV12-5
CASGLVYAEAGELFF
TGTGCTAGTGGTTTGGTGTATGCAGAGGCCGGGGAGCTGTTTTTT